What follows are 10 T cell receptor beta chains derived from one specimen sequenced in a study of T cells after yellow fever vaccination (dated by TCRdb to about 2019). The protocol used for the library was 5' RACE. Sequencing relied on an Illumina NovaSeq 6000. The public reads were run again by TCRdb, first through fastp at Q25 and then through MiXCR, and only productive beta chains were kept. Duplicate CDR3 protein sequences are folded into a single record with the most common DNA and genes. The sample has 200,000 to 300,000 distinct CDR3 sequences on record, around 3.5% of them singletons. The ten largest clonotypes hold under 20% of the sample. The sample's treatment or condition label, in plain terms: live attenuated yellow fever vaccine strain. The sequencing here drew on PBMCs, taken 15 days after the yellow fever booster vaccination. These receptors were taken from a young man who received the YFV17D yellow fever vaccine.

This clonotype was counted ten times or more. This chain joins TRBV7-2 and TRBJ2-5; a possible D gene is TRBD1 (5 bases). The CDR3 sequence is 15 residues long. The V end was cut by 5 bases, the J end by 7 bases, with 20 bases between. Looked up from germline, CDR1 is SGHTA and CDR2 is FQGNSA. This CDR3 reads CASSTQIGPQGTQYF. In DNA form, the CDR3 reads TGTGCCAGCAGCACTCAGATCGGACCTCAGGGGACCCAGTACTTC.

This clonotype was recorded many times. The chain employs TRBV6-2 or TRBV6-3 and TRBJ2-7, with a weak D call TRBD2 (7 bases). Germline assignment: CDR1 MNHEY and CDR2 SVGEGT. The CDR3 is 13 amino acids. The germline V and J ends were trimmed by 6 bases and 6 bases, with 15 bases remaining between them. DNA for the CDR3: TGTGCCAGCAGAGGGGGAGGGACCTCCGAGCAGTACGTC. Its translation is CASRGGGTSEQYV.

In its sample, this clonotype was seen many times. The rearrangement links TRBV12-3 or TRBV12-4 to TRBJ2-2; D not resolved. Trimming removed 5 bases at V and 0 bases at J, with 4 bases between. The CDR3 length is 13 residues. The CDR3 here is CASSPTNTGELFF. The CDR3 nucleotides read TGTGCCAGCAGTCCAACGAACACCGGGGAGCTGTTTTTT.

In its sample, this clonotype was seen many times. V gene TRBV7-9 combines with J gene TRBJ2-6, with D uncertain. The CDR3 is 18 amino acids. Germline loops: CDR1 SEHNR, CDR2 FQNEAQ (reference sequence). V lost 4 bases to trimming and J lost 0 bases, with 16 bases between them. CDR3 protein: CASSSPGGVGSGANVLTF. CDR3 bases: TGTGCCAGCAGCTCCCCCGGTGGGGTGGGCTCTGGGGCCAACGTCCTGACTTTC.

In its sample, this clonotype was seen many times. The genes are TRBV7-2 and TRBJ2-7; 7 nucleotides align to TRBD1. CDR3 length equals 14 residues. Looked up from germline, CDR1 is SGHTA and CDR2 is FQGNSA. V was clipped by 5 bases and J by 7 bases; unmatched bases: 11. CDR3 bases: TGTGCCAGCAGCCCCGGGACAGTACCCACTGAGCAGTACTTC. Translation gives CASSPGTVPTEQYF.

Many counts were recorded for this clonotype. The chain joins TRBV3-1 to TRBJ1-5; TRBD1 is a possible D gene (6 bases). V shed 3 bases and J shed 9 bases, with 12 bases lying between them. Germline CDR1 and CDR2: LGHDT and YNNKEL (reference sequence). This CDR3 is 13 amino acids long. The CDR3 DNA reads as TGTGCCAGCAGCCAGGGGACATTTGGGCCCCAGCATTTT. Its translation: CASSQGTFGPQHF. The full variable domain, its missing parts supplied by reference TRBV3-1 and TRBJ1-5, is DTAVSQTPKYLVTQMGNDKSIKCEQNLGHDTMYWYKQDSKKFLKIMFSYNNKELIINETVPNRFSPKSPDKAHLNLHINSLELGDSAVYFCASSQGTFGPQHFGDGTRLSIL.

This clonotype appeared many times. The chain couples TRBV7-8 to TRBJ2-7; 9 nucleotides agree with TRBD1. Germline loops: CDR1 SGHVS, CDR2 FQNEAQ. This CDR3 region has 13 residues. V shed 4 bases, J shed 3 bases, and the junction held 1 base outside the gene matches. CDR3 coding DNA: TGTGCCAGCAGCTGGGGACAGGGCTACGAGCAGTACGTC. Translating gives CASSWGQGYEQYV.

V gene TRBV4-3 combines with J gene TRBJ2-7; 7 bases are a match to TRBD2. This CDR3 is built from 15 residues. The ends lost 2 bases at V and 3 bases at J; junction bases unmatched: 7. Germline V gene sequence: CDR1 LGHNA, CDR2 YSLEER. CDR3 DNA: TGCGCCAGCAGCCAACGACTAGCCGGATACTACGAGCAGTACTTC. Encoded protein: CASSQRLAGYYEQYF.

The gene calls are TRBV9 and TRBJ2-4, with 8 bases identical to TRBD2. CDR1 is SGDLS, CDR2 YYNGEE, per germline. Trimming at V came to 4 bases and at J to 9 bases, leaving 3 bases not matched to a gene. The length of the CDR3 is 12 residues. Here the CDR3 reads CASSPGGAIQYF. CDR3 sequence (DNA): TGTGCCAGCAGCCCGGGGGGGGCCATTCAGTACTTC.

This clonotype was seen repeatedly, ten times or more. This chain's CDR3 is CASSQEGRTGGPLDTQYF. CDR3 bases: TGCGCCAGCAGCCAAGAGGGGAGGACAGGGGGCCCGCTGGATACGCAGTATTTT. The chain links TRBV4-3 to TRBJ2-3, with 11 bases that match TRBD1. The J segment lost 6 bases and the V segment lost 0 bases, leaving 11 bases of the junction unmatched. This CDR3 has 18 residues. Germline values: CDR1 LGHNA, CDR2 YSLEER.